This T cell receptor (beta chain) was identified during a study of T cells in narcolepsy. Study in general: Enrolled donors included narcolepsy type 1 or type 2 patients and healthy controls.

Worth noting for this clone: Its antigen is currently unknown.

Whole-study results and caveats: Some memory CD4+ repertoires had no autoreactive clone sequences. Autoreactive clonotypes reportedly recurred in blood of same and different patients, not controls.

Sequencing was performed with immunoSEQ multiplex PCR; in TCRdb, only in-frame clones are kept and a portion is missing. Of around 30,000 clones listed, around 80% are singletons. V was clipped by 6 bases and J by 2 bases; unmatched bases: 3. The CDR3 runs to 14 residues. Germline V gene data show CDR1 as SEHNR and CDR2 as FQNEAQ (reference sequence). This chain joins TRBV7-9 and TRBJ1-1, with 10 bases lining up with TRBD1. This receptor was taken from a human donor with narcolepsy. The specimen was CD45RA- memory CD4+ T cells from PBMCs. CDR3 in DNA: TGTGCCAGCAGGGGGACAGGGGCAAACACTGAAGCTTTCTTT. This gives the protein CASRGTGANTEAFF.